What follows is one T cell receptor beta chain and its context. This record comes from a study of blood T cell repertoires in COVID-19. The overall study: Sample material is recorded as cDNA or gDNA derived from T cells, B-cell-depleted T cells, or PBMCs.

This CDR3 is built from 12 residues. Germline values: CDR1 MNHEY, CDR2 SMNVEV (reference sequence). Trimming cost V 5 bases and J 7 bases, with 6 bases left between them. Original data processing: From reference gene primer amplification, estimates of nucleated cell counts were derived. Some clones are missing from TCRdb's copy, which holds only in-frame ones; the method was immunoSEQ multiplex PCR. V, J and clone size were drawn from that table, and D and trimming were deduced from the DNA. Of some 150,000 clones in the sample, 80% to 90% were seen once. The chain combines TRBV27 with TRBJ1-6; D not certain. The TCR sequence derives from a woman aged 35 to 49 with acute or convalescent COVID-19. What was sequenced was peripheral blood. The chain's CDR3 is CASSEENSPLHF. DNA for the CDR3: TGTGCCAGCAGTGAGGAAAATTCACCCCTCCACTTT.